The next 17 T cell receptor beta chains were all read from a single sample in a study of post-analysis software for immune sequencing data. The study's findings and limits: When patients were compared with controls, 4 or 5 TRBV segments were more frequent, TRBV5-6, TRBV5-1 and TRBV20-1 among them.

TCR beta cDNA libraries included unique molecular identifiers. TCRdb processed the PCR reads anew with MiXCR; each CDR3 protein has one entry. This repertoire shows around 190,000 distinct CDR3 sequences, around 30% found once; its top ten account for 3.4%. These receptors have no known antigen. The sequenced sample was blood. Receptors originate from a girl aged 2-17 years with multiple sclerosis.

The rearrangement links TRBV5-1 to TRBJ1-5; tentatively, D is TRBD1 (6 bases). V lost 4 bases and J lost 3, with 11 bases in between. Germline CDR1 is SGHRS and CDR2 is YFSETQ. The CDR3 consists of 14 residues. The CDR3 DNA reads TGCGCCAGCAGCCCACAGGGTCCCAATCAGCCCCAGCATTTT. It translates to CASSPQGPNQPQHF.

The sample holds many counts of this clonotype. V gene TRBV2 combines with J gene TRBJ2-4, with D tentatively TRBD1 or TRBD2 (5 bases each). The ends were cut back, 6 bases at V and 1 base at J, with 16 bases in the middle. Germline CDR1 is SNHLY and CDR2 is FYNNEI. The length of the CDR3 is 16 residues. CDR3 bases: TGTGCCAGCAGAGAAAGGGACCCCCGGGCCAAAAACATTCAGTACTTC. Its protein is CASRERDPRAKNIQYF.

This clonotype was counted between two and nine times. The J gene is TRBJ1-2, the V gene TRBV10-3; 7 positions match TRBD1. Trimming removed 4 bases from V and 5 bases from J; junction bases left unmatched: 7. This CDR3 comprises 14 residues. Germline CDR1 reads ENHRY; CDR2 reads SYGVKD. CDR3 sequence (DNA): TGTGCCATCAGTGGACAGGGTGTGCCGTATGGCTACACCTTC. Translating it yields CAISGQGVPYGYTF.

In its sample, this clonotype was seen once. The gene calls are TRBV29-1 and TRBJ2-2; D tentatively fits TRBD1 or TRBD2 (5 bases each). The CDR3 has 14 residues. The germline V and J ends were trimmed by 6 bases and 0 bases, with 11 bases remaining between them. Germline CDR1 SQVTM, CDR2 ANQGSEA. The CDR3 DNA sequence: TGCAGCGTACCGGGACGGGCGAACACCGGGGAGCTGTTTTTT. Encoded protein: CSVPGRANTGELFF.

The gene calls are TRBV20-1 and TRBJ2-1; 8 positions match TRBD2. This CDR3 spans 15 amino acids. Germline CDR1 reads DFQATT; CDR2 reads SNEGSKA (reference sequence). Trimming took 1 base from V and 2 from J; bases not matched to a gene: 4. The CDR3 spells CSARGPGLAYNEQFF. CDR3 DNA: TGCAGTGCTAGAGGACCGGGACTAGCCTACAATGAGCAGTTCTTC.

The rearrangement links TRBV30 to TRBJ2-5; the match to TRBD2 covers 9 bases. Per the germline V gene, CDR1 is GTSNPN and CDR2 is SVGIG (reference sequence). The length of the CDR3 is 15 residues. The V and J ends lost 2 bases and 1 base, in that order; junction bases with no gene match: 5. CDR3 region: CAWSLAGTVQETQYF. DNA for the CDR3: TGTGCCTGGAGTCTAGCGGGGACAGTCCAAGAGACCCAGTACTTC.

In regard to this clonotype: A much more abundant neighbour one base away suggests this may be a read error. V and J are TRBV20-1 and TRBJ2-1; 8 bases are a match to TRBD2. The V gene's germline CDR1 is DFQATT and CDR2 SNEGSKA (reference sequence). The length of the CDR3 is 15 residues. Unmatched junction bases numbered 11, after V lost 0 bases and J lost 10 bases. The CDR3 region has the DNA TGCAGTGCTAGAGATCCACTAGCGGTAGCTCCCGAGCAGTTCTTC. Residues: CSARDPLAVAPEQFF.

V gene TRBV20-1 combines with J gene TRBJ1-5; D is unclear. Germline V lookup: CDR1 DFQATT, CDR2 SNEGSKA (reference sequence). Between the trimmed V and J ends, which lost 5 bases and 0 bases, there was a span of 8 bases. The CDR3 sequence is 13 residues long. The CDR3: CSAGGVSNQPQHF. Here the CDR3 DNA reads TGCAGTGCTGGTGGGGTTAGCAATCAGCCCCAGCATTTT.

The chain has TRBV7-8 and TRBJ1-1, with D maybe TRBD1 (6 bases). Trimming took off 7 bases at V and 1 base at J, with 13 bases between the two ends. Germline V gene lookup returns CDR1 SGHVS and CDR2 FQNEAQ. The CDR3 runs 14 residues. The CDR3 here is CASITAQGNTEAFF. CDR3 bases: TGTGCCAGCATCACTGCACAGGGGAACACTGAAGCTTTCTTT.

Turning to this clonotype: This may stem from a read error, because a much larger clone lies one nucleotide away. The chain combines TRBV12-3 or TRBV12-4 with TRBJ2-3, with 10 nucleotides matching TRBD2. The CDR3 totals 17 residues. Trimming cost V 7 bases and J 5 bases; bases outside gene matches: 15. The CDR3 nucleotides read TGTGCCAGCACTCAAACCGGACGAGCGGGGGGGAGAGATACGCAGTATTTT. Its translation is CASTQTGRAGGRDTQYF.

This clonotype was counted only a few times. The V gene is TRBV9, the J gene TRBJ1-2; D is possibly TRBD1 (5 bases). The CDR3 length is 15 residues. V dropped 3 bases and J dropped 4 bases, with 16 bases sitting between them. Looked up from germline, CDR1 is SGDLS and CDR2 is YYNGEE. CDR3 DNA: TGTGCCAGCAGCGCCCCATTTGGGGCGTCCTATGGCTACACCTTC. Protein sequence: CASSAPFGASYGYTF.

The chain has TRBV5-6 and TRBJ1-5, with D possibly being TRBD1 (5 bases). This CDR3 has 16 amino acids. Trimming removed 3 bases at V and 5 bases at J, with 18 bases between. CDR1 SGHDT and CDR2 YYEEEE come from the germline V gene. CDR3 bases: TGTGCCAGCAGCTCGGACCGGGGCTCCGGGGATCAGCCCCAGCATTTT. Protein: CASSSDRGSGDQPQHF. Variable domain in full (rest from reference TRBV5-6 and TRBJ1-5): DAGVTQSPTHLIKTRGQQVTLRCSPKSGHDTVSWYQQALGQGPQFIFQYYEEEERQRGNFPDRFSGHQFPNYSSELNVNALLLGDSALYLCASSSDRGSGDQPQHFGDGTRLSIL.

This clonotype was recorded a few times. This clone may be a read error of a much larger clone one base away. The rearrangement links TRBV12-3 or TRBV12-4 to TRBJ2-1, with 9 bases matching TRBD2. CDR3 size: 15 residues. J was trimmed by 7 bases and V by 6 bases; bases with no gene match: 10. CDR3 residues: CASSSGGSGRNEQFF. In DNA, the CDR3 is TGTGCCAGCAGCTCCGGCGGTAGCGGGAGAAATGAGCAGTTCTTC.

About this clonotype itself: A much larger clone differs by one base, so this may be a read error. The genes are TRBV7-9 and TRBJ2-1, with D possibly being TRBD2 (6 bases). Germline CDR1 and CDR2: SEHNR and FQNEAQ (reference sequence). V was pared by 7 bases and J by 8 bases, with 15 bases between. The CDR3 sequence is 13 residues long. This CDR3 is CASNYSSVYEQFF. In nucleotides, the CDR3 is TGTGCCAGCAACTATTCTAGCGTCTATGAGCAGTTCTTC.

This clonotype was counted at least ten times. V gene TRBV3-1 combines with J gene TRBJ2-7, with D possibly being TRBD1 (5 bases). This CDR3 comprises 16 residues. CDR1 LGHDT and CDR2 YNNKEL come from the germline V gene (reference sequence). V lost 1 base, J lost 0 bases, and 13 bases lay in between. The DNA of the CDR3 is TGTGCCAGCAGCCAAGCCATCCAGGGCGGCTCCTACGAGCAGTACTTC. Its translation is CASSQAIQGGSYEQYF.

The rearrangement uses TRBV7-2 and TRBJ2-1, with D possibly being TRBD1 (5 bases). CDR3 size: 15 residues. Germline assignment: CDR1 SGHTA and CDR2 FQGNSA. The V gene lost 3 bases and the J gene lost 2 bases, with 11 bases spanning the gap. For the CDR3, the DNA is TGTGCCAGCAGCTTCAGGGCGGAACCCTACAATGAGCAGTTCTTC. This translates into CASSFRAEPYNEQFF.

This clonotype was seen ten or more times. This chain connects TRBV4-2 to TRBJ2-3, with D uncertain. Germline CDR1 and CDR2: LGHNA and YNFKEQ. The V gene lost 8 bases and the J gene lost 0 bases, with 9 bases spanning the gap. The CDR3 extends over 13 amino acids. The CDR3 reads CASRPQSTDTQYF. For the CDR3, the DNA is TGTGCCAGCCGCCCTCAGAGCACAGATACGCAGTATTTT.